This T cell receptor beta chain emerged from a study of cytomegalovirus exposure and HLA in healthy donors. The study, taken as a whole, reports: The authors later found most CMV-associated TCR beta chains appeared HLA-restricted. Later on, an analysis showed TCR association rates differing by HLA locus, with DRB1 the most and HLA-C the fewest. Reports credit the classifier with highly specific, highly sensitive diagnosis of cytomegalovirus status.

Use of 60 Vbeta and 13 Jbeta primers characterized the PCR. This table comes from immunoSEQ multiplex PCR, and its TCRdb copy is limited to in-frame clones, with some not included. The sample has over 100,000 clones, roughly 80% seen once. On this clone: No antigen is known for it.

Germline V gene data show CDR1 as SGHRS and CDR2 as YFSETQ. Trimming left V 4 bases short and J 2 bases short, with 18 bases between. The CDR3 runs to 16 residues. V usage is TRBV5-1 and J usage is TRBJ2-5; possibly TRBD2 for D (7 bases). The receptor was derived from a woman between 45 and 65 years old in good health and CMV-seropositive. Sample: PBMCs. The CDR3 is CASSPGWGGPQETQYF. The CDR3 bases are TGCGCCAGCAGCCCTGGATGGGGGGGCCCACAAGAGACCCAGTACTTC.